What follows are 17 T cell receptor beta chains derived from one specimen sequenced in a study of CD8+ T cells in alopecia areata. As to treatment: oral pan-JAK inhibitor, 5-10 mg twice daily. Reverse transcription of extracted RNA yielded cDNA, which provided the sequencing template. The method was immunoSEQ multiplex PCR; TCRdb's version includes in-frame clones alone and lacks a portion of them. The sample carries about 190,000 clones, roughly 60% recorded once. Sample: CD4+ T cells sorted from blood, taken at week 24, from a patient treated with tofacitinib. Source of these receptors: a human donor with alopecia areata.

About this clone: The same CDR3 arises from other DNA sequences in this sample as well. The chain has TRBV29-1 and TRBJ2-7; D may match TRBD1 or TRBD2 (6 bases each). Trimming took 6 bases from V and 1 from J, leaving 10 bases between them. The CDR3 is 12 residues long. Germline V CDR1 and CDR2: SQVTM, ANQGSEA. The CDR3 loop is CSVEGESYEQYF. CDR3 in DNA: TGCAGCGTGGAGGGGGAATCCTACGAGCAGTACTTC.

This clone has only a few counts. Other nucleotide sequences from this sample produce the same CDR3. The V gene is TRBV29-1, the J gene TRBJ1-1, with D perhaps matching TRBD1 (6 bases). With 3 bases removed from V and 1 base from J, the gap between germline ends came to 9 bases. CDR1 SQVTM and CDR2 ANQGSEA come from the germline V gene. This CDR3 contains 13 residues. CDR3 nucleotides: TGCAGCGTTGAGGACAGACCGAACACTGAAGCTTTCTTT. It yields the protein CSVEDRPNTEAFF.

This clone was recorded a few times. The chain recombines TRBV29-1 with TRBJ1-1; tentative D call: TRBD1 (6 bases). Looked up from germline, CDR1 is SQVTM and CDR2 is ANQGSEA. V dropped 1 base and J dropped 1 base, with 10 bases sitting between them. This CDR3 contains 14 residues. Written as DNA, the CDR3 is TGCAGCGTTGAAGTTCGGGGGCGGAACACTGAAGCTTTCTTT. Amino acids: CSVEVRGRNTEAFF.

The chain links TRBV2 to TRBJ2-5; D is ambiguous. Germline V lookup: CDR1 SNHLY, CDR2 FYNNEI. This CDR3 contains 13 residues. Trimming left V 4 bases short and J 3 bases short, with 9 bases between. CDR3 nucleotides: TGTGCCAGCAGTGTTCTTAGAGAAGAGACCCAGTACTTC. Translation gives CASSVLREETQYF.

The CDR3 DNA reads as TGTGCCAGCAGCAAGACGGGCTACGAGCAGTACTTC. Encoded protein: CASSKTGYEQYF. The V call is TRBV7-9, the J call TRBJ2-7; no definite D call. CDR1 and CDR2 from the germline V gene are SEHNR and FQNEAQ (reference sequence). The CDR3 extends over 12 amino acids. The V end lost 5 bases, the J end lost 3 bases, and 8 bases lay between the germline ends. The full variable domain, with the rest looked up from reference TRBV7-9 and TRBJ2-7, is DTGVSQNPRHKITKRGQNVTFRCDPISEHNRLYWYRQTLGQGPEFLTYFQNEAQLEKSRLLSDRFSAERPKGSFSTLEIQRTEQGDSAMYLCASSKTGYEQYFGPGTRLTVT.

V gene TRBV9 combines with J gene TRBJ2-5; possible D gene TRBD1, 6 bases. The germline gives CDR1 SGDLS, CDR2 YYNGEE. Trimming removed 0 bases from V and 5 bases from J, with 17 bases in between. The CDR3 extends over 16 amino acids. The CDR3 protein is CASSVGGRGLAETQYF. Here the CDR3 DNA reads TGTGCCAGCAGCGTAGGCGGCAGGGGCTTAGCGGAGACCCAGTACTTC.

With regard to this clone: Other DNA variants within this sample encode the same CDR3. The chain recombines TRBV30 with TRBJ2-5; no definite D call. V was pared by 2 bases and J by 2 bases, with 3 bases between. Germline assignment: CDR1 GTSNPN and CDR2 SVGIG (reference sequence). This CDR3 is built from 11 residues. Here the CDR3 reads CAWSSQETQYF. DNA of the CDR3: TGTGCCTGGAGTTCTCAAGAGACCCAGTACTTC.

This clone was observed a handful of times. The chain uses TRBV7-9 and TRBJ2-2; perhaps TRBD1 as D (6 bases). V was cut by 7 bases and J by 4 bases, with 10 bases left in between. The germline gives CDR1 SEHNR, CDR2 FQNEAQ (reference sequence). The CDR3 runs to 13 residues. The CDR3 loop is CASNGQLTGELFF. The CDR3 DNA follows: TGTGCCAGCAACGGACAGCTCACCGGGGAGCTGTTTTTT.

A few counts support this clone. V and J are TRBV18 and TRBJ2-1; 7 bases agree with TRBD1. V lost 2 bases, J lost 2 bases, and 3 bases stayed unmatched. This CDR3 spans 15 amino acids. CDR1 is KGHSH, CDR2 LQKENI, per germline. The CDR3 DNA reads TGTGCCAGCTCACCATTAGGACAGGCCTACAATGAGCAGTTCTTC. Protein: CASSPLGQAYNEQFF.

This chain connects TRBV15 to TRBJ1-6; unclear D gene. Trimming removed 1 base at V and 0 bases at J, with 13 bases between. Germline loops: CDR1 LNHNV, CDR2 YYDKDF (reference sequence). The CDR3 covers 18 residues. CDR3 in amino acids: CATSRVSTRGSYNSPLHF. Here the CDR3 DNA reads TGTGCCACCAGCAGAGTGTCGACCCGCGGCTCCTATAATTCACCCCTCCACTTT.

This clone has just a few counts. V and J are TRBV21-1 and TRBJ2-7; TRBD1, as called in the table, went unchecked against the DNA. TRBV21-1 is annotated as a pseudogene. This CDR3 region has 15 residues. The CDR3 DNA is TGTGCCAGCAGCAAAATACAGGGGGCATCCTACGAGCAGTACTTC. Amino acid sequence: CASSKIQGASYEQYF.

The chain is built from TRBV2 and TRBJ2-7; unclear D gene. Trimming shortened V by 3 bases and J by 6 bases, and 12 bases separated the two germline ends. Germline CDR1 reads SNHLY; CDR2 reads FYNNEI. CDR3 length equals 13 residues. This CDR3 is CASSDELTSEQYF. CDR3 nucleotides: TGTGCCAGCAGTGACGAACTTACCAGCGAGCAGTACTTC.

The chain combines TRBV5-1 with TRBJ1-4; D is possibly TRBD1 (6 bases). Germline CDR1 SGHRS, CDR2 YFSETQ. With 0 bases removed from V and 0 bases from J, the gap between germline ends came to 6 bases. The CDR3 contains 15 residues. DNA of the CDR3: TGCGCCAGCAGCTTGGGACAGGCAACTAATGAAAAACTGTTTTTT. Translated, it gives CASSLGQATNEKLFF.

This sequence joins TRBV5-1 and TRBJ2-1; 10 bases agree with TRBD2. Germline CDR1 reads SGHRS; CDR2 reads YFSETQ. Trimming at V came to 0 bases and at J to 8 bases, leaving 2 bases not matched to a gene. The CDR3 is 14 residues long. This CDR3 reads CASSLAGTSDEQFF. The CDR3 DNA reads as TGCGCCAGCAGCTTGGCCGGGACTAGCGATGAGCAGTTCTTC.

This clone came up many times. The V gene is TRBV19, the J gene TRBJ1-2; TRBD1 is a possible D gene (5 bases). In germline, CDR1 is LNHDA, CDR2 SQIVND (reference sequence). The CDR3 loop spans 15 amino acids. Trimming took 2 bases from V and 4 from J, leaving 14 bases between them. The chain's CDR3 is CASSIPNRSIYGYTF. CDR3 nucleotide sequence: TGTGCCAGTAGTATACCGAACAGGTCGATCTATGGCTACACCTTC. Together with reference TRBV19 and TRBJ1-2, the CDR3 gives the full variable domain: DGGITQSPKYLFRKEGQNVTLSCEQNLNHDAMYWYRQDPGQGLRLIYYSQIVNDFQKGDIAEGYSVSREKKESFPLTVTSAQKNPTAFYLCASSIPNRSIYGYTFGSGTRLTVV.

The rearrangement links TRBV29-1 to TRBJ2-1, with 9 bases lining up with TRBD1. The CDR3 is 14 amino acids. V dropped 5 bases and J dropped 5; count of bases not matched to a gene: 7. CDR1 SQVTM and CDR2 ANQGSEA come from the germline V gene. CDR3 sequence: CSVIKDRGHNEQFF. The CDR3 DNA sequence: TGCAGCGTTATTAAGGACAGGGGCCACAATGAGCAGTTCTTC.

This chain connects TRBV5-1 to TRBJ1-4; TRBD1 matches 8 bases. This CDR3 is 15 amino acids long. CDR1 and CDR2 from the germline V gene are SGHRS and YFSETQ. Germline trimming cut 3 bases from V and 8 bases from J; bases unmatched to any gene: 9. CDR3 coding DNA: TGCGCCAGCAGCTACCGGACAGGGTTGGAAGAAAAACTGTTTTTT. This translates into CASSYRTGLEEKLFF.